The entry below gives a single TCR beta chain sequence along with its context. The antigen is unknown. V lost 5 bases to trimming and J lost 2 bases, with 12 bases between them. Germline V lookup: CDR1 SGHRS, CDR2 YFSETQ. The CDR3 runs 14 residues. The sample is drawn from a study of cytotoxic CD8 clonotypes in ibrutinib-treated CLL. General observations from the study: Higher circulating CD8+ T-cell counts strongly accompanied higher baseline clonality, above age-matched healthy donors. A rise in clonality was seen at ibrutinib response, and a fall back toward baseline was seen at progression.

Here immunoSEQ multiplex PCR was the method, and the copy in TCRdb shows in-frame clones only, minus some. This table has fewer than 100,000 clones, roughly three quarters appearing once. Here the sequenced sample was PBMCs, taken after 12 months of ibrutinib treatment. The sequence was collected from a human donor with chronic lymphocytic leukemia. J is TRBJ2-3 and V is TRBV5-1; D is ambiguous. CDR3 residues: CASSPGTFTDTQYF. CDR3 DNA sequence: TGCGCCAGCAGTCCCGGTACCTTCACAGATACGCAGTATTTT. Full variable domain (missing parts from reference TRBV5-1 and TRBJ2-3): KAGVTQTPRYLIKTRGQQVTLSCSPISGHRSVSWYQQTPGQGLQFLFEYFSETQRNKGNFPGRFSGRQFSNSRSEMNVSTLELGDSALYLCASSPGTFTDTQYFGPGTRLTVL.